These 8 T cell receptor beta chains came from one sample sequenced in a study of regulatory T cells in long-lasting Graves disease. The time point here: newly diagnosed GD, antithyroid drugs for less than 3 months. The authors made the TCR library using RNA they extracted from PBMCs. Both iRepertoire HTBI primers and Arm-PCR of CDR3 regions were used to build the TCR beta libraries. MiXCR, run by TCRdb on the multiplex PCR reads, gives a single entry per CDR3 protein. Of around 250,000 distinct CDR3 sequences listed, roughly 18% are singletons. These same records also appear under a second study, on T cells in Graves' hyperthyroidism and ophthalmopathy.

The source was peripheral blood mononuclear cells (PBMCs), collected at new diagnosis, from a patient treated with antithyroid drugs. Source of these receptors: a woman younger than 45 with Graves disease.

This clonotype was seen a few times. J is TRBJ1-1 and V is TRBV25-1; D gene uncertain. Germline CDR1 is MGHDK and CDR2 is SYGVNS. V was clipped by 3 bases and J by 5 bases, with 4 bases between them. CDR3 length: 11 amino acids. The CDR3 region has the DNA TGTGCCAGCAGTGATCTGACTGAAGCTTTCTTT. The encoded protein is CASSDLTEAFF.

A few counts support this clonotype. V and J are TRBV6-2 or TRBV6-3 and TRBJ1-5; D possibly corresponds to TRBD1 (5 bases). CDR1 is MNHEY and CDR2 is SVGEGT in the germline V gene. The ends were cut back, 5 bases at V and 3 bases at J, with 17 bases in the middle. The CDR3 has 16 residues. The CDR3 DNA is TGTGCCAGCAGTGAACATCTGGGGCGAACCAATCAGCCCCAGCATTTT. Translation: CASSEHLGRTNQPQHF.

This clonotype was found a few times. The gene calls are TRBV13 and TRBJ2-1; D uncertain. The V end lost 8 bases, the J end lost 5 bases, and 7 bases lay between the germline ends. Germline CDR1 and CDR2: PRHDT and FYEKMQ (reference sequence). The CDR3 sequence is 11 residues long. The CDR3 loop reads CASGENNEQFF. CDR3 in DNA: TGTGCCAGCGGAGAAAACAATGAGCAGTTCTTC.

This clonotype was seen ten or more times. J is TRBJ2-2 and V is TRBV6-1, with 10 positions matching TRBD2. The V segment lost 8 bases and the J segment 1 base; nucleotides outside the gene matches: 10. This CDR3 has 17 amino acids. Looked up from germline, CDR1 is MNHNS and CDR2 is SASEGT. This CDR3 is CASQRTSGDMNTGELFF. The CDR3 nucleotides read TGTGCCAGCCAGAGGACTAGCGGAGATATGAACACCGGGGAGCTGTTTTTT.

This clonotype was seen only a few times. The V call is TRBV12-3 or TRBV12-4, the J call TRBJ2-1; D gene uncertain. CDR3 size: 12 residues. V was pared by 3 bases and J by 9 bases, with 9 bases between. The CDR3 protein is CASSLPTPEQFF. The CDR3 DNA reads as TGTGCCAGCAGTTTGCCCACCCCTGAGCAGTTCTTC.

The chain carries TRBV6-2 or TRBV6-3 and TRBJ2-3, with D uncertain. This CDR3 spans 13 amino acids. Germline V gene data show CDR1 as MNHEY and CDR2 as SVGEGT. The ends were cut back, 6 bases at V and 2 bases at J, with 9 bases in the middle. In nucleotides, the CDR3 is TGTGCCAGCAGGCCCACCGCCACAGATACGCAGTATTTT. Its protein product is CASRPTATDTQYF.

This clonotype was recorded many times. The chain employs TRBV11-3 and TRBJ1-2; 7 bases map to TRBD1. V was pared by 5 bases and J by 6 bases, with 15 bases of the junction left unmatched. CDR1 is SGHNT, CDR2 YENEEA, per germline. The CDR3 is made up of 16 amino acids. CDR3 coding DNA: TGTGCCAGCAGCCGGATTTTCCAGGGGGTCTCACATGGCTACACCTTC. Amino acids: CASSRIFQGVSHGYTF.

V usage is TRBV10-3 and J usage is TRBJ1-5; 8 bases align to TRBD1. Germline-derived CDR1 and CDR2 are ENHRY and SYGVKD. The V segment lost 6 bases and the J segment 5 bases; nucleotides outside the gene matches: 3. The CDR3 extends over 13 amino acids. The chain's CDR3 is CAISPDRDQPQHF. The CDR3 region has the DNA TGTGCCATCAGCCCGGACAGGGATCAGCCCCAGCATTTT.